What follows is one T cell receptor beta chain and its context. As yet, its antigen is unknown. In germline, CDR1 is SGHRS, CDR2 YFSETQ. Trimming pared 2 bases from V and 10 bases from J, leaving 13 bases between. The CDR3 length is 13 residues. The record originates from a study of blood T cells in healthy people across ages. General observations from the study: With age, beta diversity per million T cells declined roughly linearly, significantly by 30 to 40.

Through a sample-barcoded 5' primer and a J-beta primer mix, a second PCR was run for about 7 to 12 cycles. TCRdb itself ran the 5' RACE reads through MiXCR, one entry per CDR3 protein. There are about 1.8 million distinct CDR3 sequences in the sample; about 49% occur only once, and less than 2.5% lies in the top ten. Material for sequencing was blood. The sequence was collected from a woman in her 40s in good health. This chain uses TRBV5-1 with TRBJ2-1; D is undetermined. CDR3 bases: TGCGCCAGCAGCTTTGAAACAGCCCAGGAGCAGTTCTTC. Amino acid sequence: CASSFETAQEQFF.